Listed below are T cell receptor beta chains from one sample, sequenced in a study of shared clonotypes between healthy human individuals. Libraries were prepared by immunoSEQ multiplex PCR; TCRdb keeps only in-frame clonotypes and omits some of them. The data hold roughly 1,100,000 clones, with 75% observed a single time. Sequenced: memory CD4+ T cells sorted from blood. The receptors shown here come from a man between 18 and 29 years old in good health. Each CDR3 is given with its conserved first and last residue. The order of the fields is V gene, clone size, CDR3 protein. Part of the rows lack a size; the others show once, few, many or a class for expanded clones.

V gene: TRBV5-1; clone size: .; CDR3 protein: CASSLVGTSFNEQFF
V gene: TRBV11-2; clone size: .; CDR3 protein: CASSLDLRETQYF
V gene: TRBV6-1; clone size: .; CDR3 protein: CAIPRRDTAYEQYF
V gene: TRBV6-5; clone size: few; CDR3 protein: CASSYRPGTLPNEQFF
V gene: TRBV12-5; clone size: .; CDR3 protein: CASGLTLAGGPVEQFF
V gene: TRBV7-2; clone size: .; CDR3 protein: CASRARLMGHEQFF
V gene: TRBV5-5; clone size: few; CDR3 protein: CASSSRQAPDTQYF
V gene: TRBV2; clone size: .; CDR3 protein: CASSRGQSVSNRPQHF
V gene: TRBV30; clone size: .; CDR3 protein: CACSGNTDTQYF
V gene: TRBV5-1; clone size: few; CDR3 protein: CASTVTGTSTNEQFF
V gene: TRBV15; clone size: .; CDR3 protein: CATSRDSSNQPQHF
V gene: TRBV28; clone size: .; CDR3 protein: CASINGGGRPQHF
V gene: TRBV7-7; clone size: few; CDR3 protein: CASSLGTGGSGDTQYF
V gene: TRBV9; clone size: .; CDR3 protein: CASSAADYIYNEQFF
V gene: TRBV19; clone size: .; CDR3 protein: CASSIEKSHSPLHF
V gene: TRBV7-2; clone size: .; CDR3 protein: CASSQGVGTTNEKLFF
V gene: TRBV6-6; clone size: .; CDR3 protein: CASSPTGAATDTQYF
V gene: TRBV6-5; clone size: .; CDR3 protein: CASSGQGARDWYF
V gene: TRBV6-5; clone size: .; CDR3 protein: CASSYSIRGDTQYF
V gene: TRBV4-1; clone size: once; CDR3 protein: CASSQDRVAGYNEQFF
V gene: TRBV6-5; clone size: .; CDR3 protein: CASSLKWGSFYGYTF
V gene: TRBV6-6; clone size: few; CDR3 protein: CASSPGGQNTGELFF
V gene: TRBV19; clone size: .; CDR3 protein: CASTTLSGSGYNEQFF
V gene: TRBV5-1; clone size: .; CDR3 protein: CASSWQGDEQFF
V gene: TRBV10-3; clone size: .; CDR3 protein: CAIRGRGGQDYEQYF
V gene: TRBV29-1; clone size: .; CDR3 protein: CSAETGFQETQYF
V gene: TRBV7-9; clone size: .; CDR3 protein: CASSGGTGNTIYF